What follows are 15 T cell receptor beta chains derived from one specimen sequenced in a study of CD4 T cells in relation to SARS-CoV-2 and coronaviruses. Measured with immunoSEQ multiplex PCR; TCRdb has only the in-frame clones, and not every one. This sample has roughly 14,000 clones; under 85% occur once, and the top ten carry around 28%. Before the COVID-19 pandemic, during about 2011-2019, CD4+ T cells were taken from unexposed donors. Isolation of CD4+ T cells took place after nine to ten days in culture. Their recognized antigens are unknown. Sample: CD4+ T cells from PBMCs, cultured in vitro. The receptors stem from a human donor in good health.

This clone showed up just a few times. The rearrangement joins TRBV7-8 to TRBJ2-1, with TRBD1 identical over 9 bases. The CDR3 has 19 residues. Per germline, CDR1 SGHVS and CDR2 FQNEAQ. The ends lost 5 bases at V and 1 base at J; junction bases unmatched: 15. CDR3 region: CASSLFIRTGEDSYNEQFF. CDR3 nucleotide sequence: TGTGCCAGCAGCCTATTTATCAGGACAGGGGAGGATTCCTACAATGAGCAGTTCTTC.

J is TRBJ2-7 and V is TRBV5-1; D unresolved. Trimming took off 2 bases at V and 0 bases at J, with 18 bases between the two ends. This CDR3 has 17 residues. Germline V gene lookup returns CDR1 SGHRS and CDR2 YFSETQ. This chain's CDR3 is CASSFLIQSRNSYEQYF. The DNA of the CDR3 is TGCGCCAGCAGCTTCTTAATTCAGAGTAGGAACTCCTACGAGCAGTACTTC. Filled out from reference TRBV5-1 and TRBJ2-7, the complete variable domain reads KAGVTQTPRYLIKTRGQQVTLSCSPISGHRSVSWYQQTPGQGLQFLFEYFSETQRNKGNFPGRFSGRQFSNSRSEMNVSTLELGDSALYLCASSFLIQSRNSYEQYFGPGTRLTVT.

This rearrangement joins TRBV29-1 to TRBJ1-6; TRBD1 might be the D (6 bases). Germline CDR1 SQVTM, CDR2 ANQGSEA. Trimming took 6 bases from V and 4 from J, leaving 10 bases between them. The CDR3 is made up of 13 amino acids. CDR3 loop: CSVRQAYNSPLHF. The CDR3 region has the DNA TGCAGCGTCCGACAGGCGTATAATTCACCCCTCCACTTT.

The J gene is TRBJ2-5, the V gene TRBV24-1; the match to TRBD1 covers 8 bases. The germline V gene has CDR1 KGHDR and CDR2 SFDVKD. V dropped 4 bases and J dropped 5; count of bases not matched to a gene: 8. The CDR3 is made up of 15 amino acids. The CDR3 here is CATSDPGTGGETQYF. CDR3 DNA sequence: TGTGCCACCAGTGACCCAGGGACAGGTGGGGAGACCCAGTACTTC.

The chain joins TRBV6-2 or TRBV6-3 to TRBJ2-3, with TRBD2 matching 14 bases. CDR3 length equals 21 residues. CDR1 is MNHEY and CDR2 is SVGEGT in the germline V gene. Losses at the gene ends were 0 bases for V and 0 bases for J; bases not matched to a gene: 11. The CDR3 DNA sequence: TGTGCCAGCAGTTACTCCTCAGGACTAGCGGGAGGCGTCTCTAGCACAGATACGCAGTATTTT. Translated: CASSYSSGLAGGVSSTDTQYF.

The rearrangement links TRBV18 to TRBJ1-5, with a weak D call TRBD1 (6 bases). The CDR3 has 15 residues. Germline values: CDR1 KGHSH, CDR2 LQKENI. The V end was cut by 3 bases, the J end by 4 bases, with 13 bases between. CDR3 DNA sequence: TGTGCCAGCTCACCCGCGGAAGGGGGAAATCAGCCCCAGCATTTT. The encoded protein is CASSPAEGGNQPQHF.

The V and J genes are TRBV5-1 and TRBJ1-6; D gene uncertain. CDR3 length: 13 residues. Germline loops: CDR1 SGHRS, CDR2 YFSETQ. V was shortened by 6 bases and J by 5 bases, with 9 bases between the two germline ends. The CDR3, as DNA: TGCGCCAGCAAAACGGAAAATAATTCACCCCTCCACTTT. Translated: CASKTENNSPLHF.

The count of this clone is one. The chain employs TRBV13 and TRBJ2-3; 8 bases align to TRBD1. Germline trimming cut 0 bases from V and 2 bases from J; bases unmatched to any gene: 1. In germline, CDR1 is PRHDT, CDR2 FYEKMQ (reference sequence). The length of the CDR3 is 15 residues. In DNA form, the CDR3 reads TGTGCCAGCAGCTTAGGGGACAGGGACACAGATACGCAGTATTTT. Translation gives CASSLGDRDTDTQYF.

The rearrangement uses TRBV2 and TRBJ2-1; TRBD2 matches at 10 bases. The V and J ends lost 4 bases and 7 bases, in that order; junction bases with no gene match: 7. CDR1 and CDR2 (germline): SNHLY, FYNNEI. The CDR3 is 15 amino acids. CDR3: CASSGTSGSSNEQFF. The CDR3 nucleotides read TGTGCCAGCAGTGGGACTAGCGGTTCATCTAATGAGCAGTTCTTC.

This CDR3 is CASSRGLAEGTDTQYF. The DNA for the CDR3 is TGTGCCAGCAGCAGAGGACTAGCGGAGGGAACAGATACGCAGTATTTT. The chain couples TRBV11-3 to TRBJ2-3, with TRBD2 identical over 10 bases. V lost 5 bases and J lost 3; bases outside the gene matches: 8. Germline loops: CDR1 SGHNT, CDR2 YENEEA. This CDR3 spans 16 amino acids.

J is TRBJ1-1 and V is TRBV20-1; no firm D call. With 3 bases removed from V and 10 bases from J, the gap between germline ends came to 9 bases. Germline values: CDR1 DFQATT, CDR2 SNEGSKA (reference sequence). This CDR3 is 10 amino acids long. The CDR3 loop reads CSASAPPAFF. The DNA of the CDR3 is TGCAGTGCTAGTGCCCCCCCAGCTTTCTTT.

This clone has just a few counts. CDR3 region: CASSQLTATNEKLFF. The CDR3 DNA sequence: TGCGCCAGCAGCCAGTTGACCGCAACTAATGAAAAACTGTTTTTT. This chain uses TRBV4-1 with TRBJ1-4; D is undetermined. This CDR3 spans 15 amino acids. V shed 3 bases and J shed 0 bases, with 8 bases lying between them. Germline-derived CDR1 and CDR2 are MGHRA and YSYEKL.

The chain employs TRBV7-9 and TRBJ2-1; 9 bases agree with TRBD2. V lost 4 bases to trimming and J lost 8 bases; unmatched junction nucleotides: 9. The CDR3 totals 15 residues. Germline-derived CDR1 and CDR2 are SEHNR and FQNEAQ (reference sequence). Written as DNA, the CDR3 is TGTGCCAGCAGCTCTTACAGCGGGGGGTTGGATGAGCAGTTCTTC. Amino acids: CASSSYSGGLDEQFF. Using reference TRBV7-9 and TRBJ2-1 for the parts outside the CDR3, the full variable domain is DTGVSQNPRHKITKRGQNVTFRCDPISEHNRLYWYRQTLGQGPEFLTYFQNEAQLEKSRLLSDRFSAERPKGSFSTLEIQRTEQGDSAMYLCASSSYSGGLDEQFFGPGTRLTVL.

This clone has a single count. This sequence joins TRBV2 and TRBJ1-3; possible D gene TRBD1, 5 bases. CDR3 size: 12 residues. The germline V gene has CDR1 SNHLY and CDR2 FYNNEI. Deletions cut 8 bases from V and 4 bases from J, with 9 bases between. Written as DNA, the CDR3 is TGTGCCAGCCGTAGACAGGGAAACACCATATATTTT. Residues: CASRRQGNTIYF.

The table lists this clone with a few counts. The rearrangement uses TRBV28 and TRBJ2-7; D remains unclear. Trimming left V 5 bases short and J 0 bases short, with 14 bases between. The CDR3 spans 15 residues. Germline lookup yields CDR1 MDHEN and CDR2 SYDVKM. CDR3 in DNA: TGTGCCAGCAGTCCAAGACAAATCCACTCCTACGAGCAGTACTTC. Translated: CASSPRQIHSYEQYF.